This is a list of T cell receptor beta chains from one sample in a study of breast tumors, draining lymph nodes, adjacent tissues. One entry per CDR3 protein, called by TCRdb with MiXCR from the multiplex PCR reads. The sample has 270,000 or so distinct CDR3 sequences; around 30% are singletons. Sequencing input: axillary lymph node tissue. These receptor sequences come from a female donor with breast cancer. Some clones in this sample may be carry-over from other donors' samples. The CDR3 runs from the conserved cysteine through the conserved F or W. Fields, in order: J gene, D gene, clone size, CDR3 length, V gene, CDR3 DNA, CDR3 protein. The D gene is left open where the match is weak. Some rows have no size entry. The others give once, few or many, or a class for an expanded clone.

j_gene: TRBJ2-2
d_gene: NA
abundance: NA
len: 16
v_gene: TRBV3-1
CDR3nt: TGTGCCAGCAGCCAAGGGGATCCCTCGAACACCGGGGGGCTGGTTTTT
CDR3aa: CASSQGDPSNTGGLVF

j_gene: TRBJ2-7
d_gene: TRBD1
abundance: many
len: 13
v_gene: TRBV30
CDR3nt: TGTGCCTGGAGTGCACAGACAGGGAACGAGCAGTACTTC
CDR3aa: CAWSAQTGNEQYF

j_gene: TRBJ2-1
d_gene: TRBD2
abundance: many
len: 16
v_gene: TRBV20-1
CDR3nt: TGCAGTGCCCAGCTACCTAGCGGGCGAATGGGGGATGAGCAGTTCTTC
CDR3aa: CSAQLPSGRMGDEQFF

j_gene: TRBJ2-5
d_gene: TRBD2
abundance: many
len: 15
v_gene: TRBV2
CDR3nt: TGTGCCAGCAGTAGCGGGGAGAGACGCGGGGAGACCCAGTACTTC
CDR3aa: CASSSGERRGETQYF

j_gene: TRBJ1-2
d_gene: TRBD1
abundance: many
len: 16
v_gene: TRBV7-3
CDR3nt: TGTGCCAGCAGCCTAAAGGGACAGGGCCTATCCTATGGCTACACCTTC
CDR3aa: CASSLKGQGLSYGYTF

j_gene: TRBJ2-7
d_gene: NA
abundance: many
len: 14
v_gene: TRBV9
CDR3nt: TGTGCCAGCAGCGTAGAGGGGGGACCGTACGAGCAGTACTTC
CDR3aa: CASSVEGGPYEQYF

j_gene: TRBJ1-1
d_gene: TRBD1
abundance: few
len: 15
v_gene: TRBV5-1
CDR3nt: TGCGCCAGCAGCTTGGCCGGGGACAGGGGCGCTGAAGCTTTCTTT
CDR3aa: CASSLAGDRGAEAFF

j_gene: TRBJ2-7
d_gene: NA
abundance: many
len: 16
v_gene: TRBV7-2
CDR3nt: TGTGCCAGCAGCTTAGGACCTATAGGAGGCCCCTACGAGCAGTACTTC
CDR3aa: CASSLGPIGGPYEQYF

j_gene: TRBJ2-3
d_gene: NA
abundance: many
len: 15
v_gene: TRBV19
CDR3nt: TGTGCCAGTAGTACGGCCAGGGGATTGGCAGATACGCAGTATTTT
CDR3aa: CASSTARGLADTQYF

j_gene: TRBJ2-2
d_gene: NA
abundance: many
len: 16
v_gene: TRBV4-2
CDR3nt: TGTGCCAGCAGCCAAGTGGAGCGGGCGGGCACCGGGGAGCTGTTTTTT
CDR3aa: CASSQVERAGTGELFF

j_gene: TRBJ1-1
d_gene: NA
abundance: NA
len: 14
v_gene: TRBV4-3
CDR3nt: TGCGCCAGCAGCCAGGACCCCAAGAACACTGAAGCTTTCTTT
CDR3aa: CASSQDPKNTEAFF

j_gene: TRBJ1-5
d_gene: NA
abundance: many
len: 15
v_gene: TRBV12-3/TRBV12-4
CDR3nt: TGTGCCAGCAGTTTACCCCCCCGGGGCACTCAGCCCCAGCATTTT
CDR3aa: CASSLPPRGTQPQHF

j_gene: TRBJ2-5
d_gene: TRBD2
abundance: NA
len: 17
v_gene: TRBV10-2
CDR3nt: TGCGCCAGCAGTTCCAATGTCTTAGCGGGAGGGGGGAAGGCCCAGTACTTC
CDR3aa: CASSSNVLAGGGKAQYF

j_gene: TRBJ1-5
d_gene: NA
abundance: many
len: 15
v_gene: TRBV24-1
CDR3nt: TGTGCCACCAGTGAAGGTCGGATTGAGAATCAGCCCCAGCATTTT
CDR3aa: CATSEGRIENQPQHF

j_gene: TRBJ2-7
d_gene: NA
abundance: many
len: 16
v_gene: TRBV7-9
CDR3nt: TGTGCCAGCAGCTTATTACGCGGGTGGCGGGAATACGAGCAGTACTTC
CDR3aa: CASSLLRGWREYEQYF

j_gene: TRBJ2-5
d_gene: TRBD2
abundance: few
len: 16
v_gene: TRBV6-1
CDR3nt: TGTGCCAGCGGCAGGGGGGGGACTAGCGTAAAAGAGACCCAGTACTTC
CDR3aa: CASGRGGTSVKETQYF

j_gene: TRBJ1-5
d_gene: NA
abundance: NA
len: 16
v_gene: TRBV20-1
CDR3nt: TGCAGTGCCAGGAGACTAGCGGGAGGGCCGGGAGAGACCCAGCATTTT
CDR3aa: CSARRLAGGPGETQHF

j_gene: TRBJ2-7
d_gene: NA
abundance: many
len: 14
v_gene: TRBV11-2
CDR3nt: TGTGCCAGCAGCTTAATCTCAGGGGTGGGGGAGCAGTACTTC
CDR3aa: CASSLISGVGEQYF

j_gene: TRBJ1-5
d_gene: NA
abundance: many
len: 13
v_gene: TRBV29-1
CDR3nt: TGCAGCGCCGGAGGGCAGGGAAATCAGCCCCAGCATTTT
CDR3aa: CSAGGQGNQPQHF

j_gene: TRBJ2-5
d_gene: NA
abundance: many
len: 14
v_gene: TRBV19
CDR3nt: TGTGCCAGTAGTCCCTTCAAAGGAGAAGAGACCCAGTACTTC
CDR3aa: CASSPFKGEETQYF

j_gene: TRBJ2-7
d_gene: NA
abundance: many
len: 14
v_gene: TRBV3-1
CDR3nt: TGTGCCAGCAGTCGTACCGACGGACTAAGCGAGCAGTACTTC
CDR3aa: CASSRTDGLSEQYF

j_gene: TRBJ1-6
d_gene: NA
abundance: many
len: 16
v_gene: TRBV27
CDR3nt: TGTGCCAGCAGTCCAGGGCCAGGACCCGGAAATTCACCCCTCCACTTT
CDR3aa: CASSPGPGPGNSPLHF

j_gene: TRBJ2-7
d_gene: TRBD2
abundance: NA
len: 19
v_gene: TRBV5-1
CDR3nt: TGCGCCAGCAGCTTGGCCGGGGTAGCGGGACTCTTCCAAGATTACGAGCAGTACTTC
CDR3aa: CASSLAGVAGLFQDYEQYF

j_gene: TRBJ2-3
d_gene: TRBD2
abundance: NA
len: 18
v_gene: TRBV7-8
CDR3nt: TGTGCCAGCAGCCCACAGGACGGGACTAGTATGAGCATGGATACGCAGTATTTT
CDR3aa: CASSPQDGTSMSMDTQYF

j_gene: TRBJ1-6
d_gene: TRBD1
abundance: many
len: 13
v_gene: TRBV29-1
CDR3nt: TGCAGCGCAAGGGCAGGGGGCAATTCACCCCTCCACTTT
CDR3aa: CSARAGGNSPLHF

j_gene: TRBJ1-4
d_gene: NA
abundance: NA
len: 16
v_gene: TRBV6-6
CDR3nt: TGTGCCAGCAGTCACTCGTTACAAGCGACTAATGAAAAACTGTTTTTT
CDR3aa: CASSHSLQATNEKLFF

j_gene: TRBJ2-1
d_gene: NA
abundance: many
len: 17
v_gene: TRBV11-3
CDR3nt: TGTGCCAGCAGCTTAGAGAGAGGTAGGGTCTCCTACAATGAGCAGTTCTTC
CDR3aa: CASSLERGRVSYNEQFF

j_gene: TRBJ2-4
d_gene: NA
abundance: many
len: 13
v_gene: TRBV29-1
CDR3nt: TGCAGCGTTGCAGGCCTAGCCAAAAACATTCAGTACTTC
CDR3aa: CSVAGLAKNIQYF

j_gene: TRBJ1-5
d_gene: NA
abundance: NA
len: 13
v_gene: TRBV19
CDR3nt: TGTGCCAGTAGTTTAGGGTACGAGCAGCCCCAGCATTTT
CDR3aa: CASSLGYEQPQHF

j_gene: TRBJ1-2
d_gene: NA
abundance: NA
len: 15
v_gene: TRBV9
CDR3nt: TGTGCCAGCAGCGTAGGGACGGGGGCTGGCTATGGCTACACCTTC
CDR3aa: CASSVGTGAGYGYTF

j_gene: TRBJ2-5
d_gene: TRBD2
abundance: NA
len: 14
v_gene: TRBV7-7
CDR3nt: TGTGCTAGGACTAGCGGGAGAGTCGGAGAGACCCAGTACTTC
CDR3aa: CARTSGRVGETQYF

j_gene: TRBJ2-3
d_gene: NA
abundance: NA
len: 14
v_gene: TRBV5-4
CDR3nt: TGTGCCAGCAGCTTGCATGGGGGCACAGATACGCAGTATTTT
CDR3aa: CASSLHGGTDTQYF

j_gene: TRBJ2-7
d_gene: NA
abundance: many
len: 15
v_gene: TRBV20-1
CDR3nt: TGCAGTGCTAGAGACGACCAGGGACACCCCTACGAGCAGTACTTC
CDR3aa: CSARDDQGHPYEQYF

j_gene: TRBJ1-4
d_gene: NA
abundance: many
len: 14
v_gene: TRBV20-1
CDR3nt: TGCAGTGCTAGAGATTGGGGTGGGGATGAAAAACTGTTTTTT
CDR3aa: CSARDWGGDEKLFF

j_gene: TRBJ2-2
d_gene: NA
abundance: many
len: 15
v_gene: TRBV6-5
CDR3nt: TGTGCCAGCAGTTACTTGGGGGATAACACCGGGGAGCTGTTTTTT
CDR3aa: CASSYLGDNTGELFF